The 3 T cell receptor beta chains in this list originate from one sample, sequenced in a study of blood T cell repertoires in COVID-19. TCRdb's table, derived via immunoSEQ multiplex PCR, lists solely in-frame clones and lacks some. The table includes around 91,000 clones, around 85% detected once. The sequenced sample was peripheral blood. These receptors all stem from a human donor in a cohort sampled during active COVID-19.

The V call is TRBV19, the J call TRBJ1-5; D is uncertain. The germline CDR1 and CDR2 sequences are LNHDA and SQIVND (reference sequence). The CDR3 runs to 14 residues. The V end was cut by 5 bases, the J end by 3 bases, with 11 bases between. The CDR3 nucleotides read TGTGCCAGTAGTTTCGGCGCGGACAATCAGCCCCAGCATTTT. Amino acids: CASSFGADNQPQHF.

The chain has TRBV5-1 and TRBJ2-7, with D perhaps TRBD1 (5 bases). V dropped 2 bases and J dropped 0 bases, with 9 bases sitting between them. CDR1 and CDR2 (germline): SGHRS, YFSETQ. The CDR3 totals 14 residues. CDR3 sequence (DNA): TGCGCCAGCAGCTTTCAGGGTTCCTCCTACGAGCAGTACTTC. Translating it yields CASSFQGSSYEQYF.

This sequence joins TRBV4-3 and TRBJ2-1; no clear D. CDR3 size: 15 residues. Trimming pared 1 base from V and 2 bases from J, leaving 9 bases between. The V gene's germline CDR1 is LGHNA and CDR2 YSLEER. The chain's CDR3 is CASSQVLIAYNEQFF. CDR3 nucleotide sequence: TGCGCCAGCAGCCAAGTACTGATAGCCTACAATGAGCAGTTCTTC.